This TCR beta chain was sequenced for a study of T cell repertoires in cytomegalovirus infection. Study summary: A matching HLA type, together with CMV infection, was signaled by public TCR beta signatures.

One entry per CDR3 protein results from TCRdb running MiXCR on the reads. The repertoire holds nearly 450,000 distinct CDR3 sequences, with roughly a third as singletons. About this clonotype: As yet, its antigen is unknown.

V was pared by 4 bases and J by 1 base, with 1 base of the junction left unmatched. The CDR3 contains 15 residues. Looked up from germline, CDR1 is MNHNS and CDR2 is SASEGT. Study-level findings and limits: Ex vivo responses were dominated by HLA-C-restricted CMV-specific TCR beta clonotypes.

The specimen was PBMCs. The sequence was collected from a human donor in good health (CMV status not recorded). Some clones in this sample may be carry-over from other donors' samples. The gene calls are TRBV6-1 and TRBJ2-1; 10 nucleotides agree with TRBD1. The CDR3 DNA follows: TGTGCCAGCAGTGGGGGACAGGGGTCCTACAATGAGCAGTTCTTC. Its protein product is CASSGGQGSYNEQFF.